These T cell receptor beta chains were read from a single sample in a study of T cell repertoires in cytomegalovirus infection. One entry per CDR3 protein, called by TCRdb with MiXCR from the reads. The repertoire holds about 920,000 distinct CDR3 sequences, about a third seen once, with around an eighth in the top ten. The antigens for these receptors are not known. The sample was cultured CD8+ T cells from PBMCs, taken from culture after CMV antigen stimulation. These receptors all come from a human donor in good health (CMV status not recorded). Some clones in this sample may be carry-over from other donors' samples. Both conserved end residues are part of each CDR3. The D gene is left open where the match is weak. Clone size is given for some rows only: seen once, a few or many times, or a class if the clone is expanded.

clone_size,d_call,j_call,v_call,cdr3_aa,cdr3_nt
few,-,TRBJ1-1,TRBV12-3/TRBV12-4,CASRPLENTEAFF,TGTGCCAGCAGACCTTTAGAGAACACTGAAGCTTTCTTT
-,-,TRBJ2-3,TRBV6-1,CASSENPLATDTQYF,TGTGCCAGCAGTGAAAACCCACTAGCCACAGATACGCAGTATTTT
many,TRBD1,TRBJ1-4,TRBV12-3/TRBV12-4,CASSLKTGFGEKLFF,TGTGCCAGCAGTCTCAAGACAGGGTTTGGTGAAAAACTGTTTTTT
few,-,TRBJ2-7,TRBV20-1,CSASGGASYEQYF,TGCAGTGCTAGCGGGGGAGCTTCCTACGAGCAGTACTTC
few,-,TRBJ2-5,TRBV14,CASSQDLKVATQETQYF,TGTGCCAGCAGCCAAGATTTAAAGGTTGCTACCCAAGAGACCCAGTACTTC
few,TRBD1,TRBJ1-4,TRBV13,CASSLRQGVEEKLFF,TGTGCCAGCAGCTTACGACAGGGAGTAGAAGAAAAACTGTTTTTT
many,-,TRBJ2-3,TRBV6-5,CASSYRATDTQYF,TGTGCCAGCAGTTACAGGGCCACAGATACGCAGTATTTT
few,-,TRBJ2-3,TRBV6-5,CASSYSIAATDTQYF,TGTGCCAGCAGTTACTCGATAGCGGCCACAGATACGCAGTATTTT
-,TRBD1,TRBJ2-1,TRBV20-1,CSARGGQGGNEQFF,TGCAGTGCTAGAGGGGGACAGGGAGGGAATGAGCAGTTCTTC
-,-,TRBJ2-3,TRBV4-1,CASSILRTPEVDTQYF,TGCGCCAGCAGCATTTTAAGGACTCCCGAGGTAGATACGCAGTATTTT
-,-,TRBJ2-1,TRBV7-9,CASSFHRKPHNEQFF,TGTGCCAGCAGCTTCCACAGGAAACCTCACAATGAGCAGTTCTTC
-,-,TRBJ2-3,TRBV19,CASSPIGPLRTDTQYF,TGTGCCAGTAGTCCGATCGGACCACTGAGGACAGATACGCAGTATTTT
-,-,TRBJ2-1,TRBV4-3,CASSQDVGQISDNEQFF,TGCGCCAGCAGCCAAGATGTGGGGCAGATAAGTGACAATGAGCAGTTCTTC
-,-,TRBJ1-5,TRBV25-1,CASSESTYQPQHF,TGTGCCAGCAGTGAGTCAACGTATCAGCCCCAGCATTTT
-,-,TRBJ1-1,TRBV12-5,CASGLSIRGFLSMNTEAFF,TGTGCTAGTGGTTTATCTATTCGGGGATTCCTCTCCATGAACACTGAAGCTTTCTTT
few,-,TRBJ2-7,TRBV6-7,CASSYSAGHGEQYF,TGTGCCAGCAGTTACTCGGCAGGGCACGGCGAGCAGTACTTC
-,-,TRBJ1-1,TRBV12-3/TRBV12-4,CASSLGGIRAEAFF,TGTGCCAGCAGTTTAGGGGGGATTAGAGCTGAAGCTTTCTTT
-,-,TRBJ2-3,TRBV4-1,CASSHRPKNTDTQYF,TGCGCCAGCAGCCATCGACCGAAGAACACAGATACGCAGTATTTT
-,TRBD1,TRBJ1-6,TRBV6-2/TRBV6-3,CASRTGTGRSPLHF,TGTGCCAGCAGAACCGGGACAGGGAGATCACCCCTCCACTTT
few,-,TRBJ2-5,TRBV7-9,CASSGTEEIQETQYF,TGTGCCAGCAGCGGTACAGAAGAGATCCAAGAGACCCAGTACTTC
few,-,TRBJ2-1,TRBV3-1,CASSQDTGSYNEQFF,TGTGCCAGCAGCCAAGATACAGGCTCCTACAATGAGCAGTTCTTC
-,TRBD2,TRBJ2-3,TRBV9,CACTRGVSTDTQYF,TGTGCCTGCACCCGGGGGGTCAGCACAGATACGCAGTATTTT
-,-,TRBJ1-5,TRBV5-6,CASSPGAGWSPQHF,TGTGCCAGCAGCCCGGGGGCAGGGTGGTCGCCCCAGCATTTT
many,-,TRBJ1-6,TRBV6-5,CASSFPGDNSPLHF,TGTGCCAGCAGTTTTCCAGGGGATAATTCACCCCTCCACTTT
-,-,TRBJ1-3,TRBV7-6,CASSLESDTIYF,TGTGCCAGCAGCTTAGAGAGTGACACCATATATTTT
-,TRBD2,TRBJ2-4,TRBV20-1,CSARMVTSGGARSF,TGCAGTGCTAGGATGGTGACTAGCGGGGGGGCCAGGTCGTTC
many,-,TRBJ2-2,TRBV12-3/TRBV12-4,CASSLRNTGELFF,TGTGCCAGCAGCTTAAGGAACACCGGGGAGCTGTTTTTT
once,-,TRBJ2-7,TRBV4-2,CASSQLPREQYF,TGTGCCAGCAGCCAACTCCCCAGAGAGCAGTACTTC
few,-,TRBJ1-4,TRBV7-9,CASTGGLTNEKLFF,TGTGCCAGCACCGGGGGGCTGACTAATGAAAAACTGTTTTTT
few,-,TRBJ1-1,TRBV7-2,CASSLDLGTWGMNTEAFF,TGTGCCAGCAGCTTAGACCTCGGGACGTGGGGAATGAACACTGAAGCTTTCTTT
many,-,TRBJ2-1,TRBV10-3,CAIGNYEQFF,TGTGCCATCGGGAATTATGAGCAGTTCTTC
few,TRBD1,TRBJ1-6,TRBV19,CASSIAGTARNSPLHF,TGTGCCAGTAGTATAGCCGGGACAGCAAGGAATTCACCCCTCCACTTT
many,-,TRBJ1-5,TRBV7-9,CASSLADSNQPQHF,TGTGCCAGCAGCTTGGCGGATAGCAATCAGCCCCAGCATTTT
-,-,TRBJ1-2,TRBV28,CASSFTDTSFYGYTF,TGTGCCAGCAGTTTTACGGACACAAGTTTCTATGGCTACACCTTC
few,TRBD1,TRBJ1-2,TRBV29-1,CSVGQANYGYTF,TGCAGCGTGGGACAGGCTAACTATGGCTACACCTTC
-,TRBD1,TRBJ1-5,TRBV23-1,CASSPDRGPLGWQSAPAF,TGCGCCAGCAGCCCGGACAGGGGCCCCCTCGGTTGGCAATCAGCCCCAGCATTT
few,-,TRBJ2-6,TRBV7-9,CASSLDQSSGANVLTF,TGTGCCAGCAGCTTAGACCAGAGCTCTGGGGCCAACGTCCTGACTTTC
few,TRBD2,TRBJ2-3,TRBV20-1,CSARDSSGGTIRDTQYF,TGCAGTGCTAGGGATTCTAGCGGGGGAACCATAAGAGATACGCAGTATTTT
few,-,TRBJ2-1,TRBV6-5,CASSYSPVTGWNEQFF,TGTGCCAGCAGTTACAGCCCCGTAACGGGTTGGAATGAGCAGTTCTTC
-,TRBD1,TRBJ2-2,TRBV6-8,CASSYWGQTNTGELFF,TGTGCCAGTAGTTACTGGGGACAGACGAACACCGGGGAGCTGTTTTTT
few,-,TRBJ1-2,TRBV19,CASSNVLQGRGYTF,TGTGCCAGTAGTAACGTATTACAGGGTCGTGGCTACACCTTC
many,-,TRBJ2-3,TRBV11-2,CASSPRGFILTDTQYF,TGTGCCAGCAGCCCACGGGGGTTCATACTCACAGATACGCAGTATTTT
many,-,TRBJ2-5,TRBV7-6,CASSLRRDGGFQETQYF,TGTGCCAGCAGCCTGAGACGGGACGGAGGTTTCCAAGAGACCCAGTACTTC
-,-,TRBJ2-1,TRBV27,CASRELHNEQFF,TGTGCCAGCAGAGAACTCCACAATGAGCAGTTCTTC
-,-,TRBJ2-6,TRBV4-1,CASGATLGANVLTF,TGCGCCAGCGGCGCCACTCTAGGGGCCAACGTCCTGACTTTC
many,-,TRBJ1-2,TRBV7-2,CASSLSRDDYGYTF,TGTGCCAGCAGCTTATCCCGGGACGACTATGGCTACACCTTC